Reported below is one T cell receptor beta chain. The antigen remains undetermined. These data originate in a study of a mutant IDH1 vaccine in newly diagnosed glioma. Study details: Either 4-6 weeks after radiotherapy alone or alongside temozolomide, vaccination was begun. Patients had received radiotherapy, temozolomide, or both previously, most receiving both. Held at week 35, visit V12 was the safety follow-up, and visit V13 followed at week 47.

Time point noted: week 47, end of study. It was 300 ug of mutant IDH1 20-mer peptide that made up each vaccine dose, given with topical imiquimod. The CDR3 loop spans 16 amino acids. CDR1 SGHRS and CDR2 YFSETQ come from the germline V gene. Trimming stripped 4 bases from V and 4 bases from J, with 20 bases between. The protocol was immunoSEQ multiplex PCR, while the TCRdb copy is restricted to in-frame clones and leaves out a portion. The sample lists about 59,000 clones; 83% were seen once. Study-wide points: Pseudoprogression looked unconnected to shifts in top peripheral T cell clonotypes.

The sequences come from PBMCs, collected from a glioma patient whose treatment included an IDH1 peptide vaccine. The chain links TRBV5-1 to TRBJ1-2, with a weak D call TRBD1 (6 bases). The sequence was obtained from a man aged 25 to 40 with glioma. DNA of the CDR3: TGCGCCAGCAGCAGCGGAATGACAGGAGGCGGCTATGGCTACACCTTC. Protein sequence: CASSSGMTGGGYGYTF.